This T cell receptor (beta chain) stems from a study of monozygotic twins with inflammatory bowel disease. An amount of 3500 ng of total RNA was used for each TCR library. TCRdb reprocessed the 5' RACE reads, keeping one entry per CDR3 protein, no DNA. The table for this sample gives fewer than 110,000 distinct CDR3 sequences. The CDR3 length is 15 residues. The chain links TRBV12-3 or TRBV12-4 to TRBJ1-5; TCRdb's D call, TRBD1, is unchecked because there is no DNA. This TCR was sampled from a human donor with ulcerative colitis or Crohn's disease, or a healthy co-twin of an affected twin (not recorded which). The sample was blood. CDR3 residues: CASSEQGRSNQPQHF.